This T cell receptor beta chain appears in the sequencing data of a study of blood T cell repertoires in COVID-19 (dated by TCRdb to 2018 to 2021). Broadly, across the study: Collaborator samples came from the United States, Italy and Spain and covered acute and convalescent phases of COVID-19. The prospective study material was composed of cDNA or gDNA derived from T cells, B-cell-depleted T cells, or PBMCs. Where available, HLA class I and class II types were obtained from metadata supplied by the sample provider rather than from assay-based typing. Subjects who had been exposed to COVID-19, were actively infected with it, or had recovered from it provided the deeply sampled blood TCRbeta repertoires that made up the dataset. The samples were drawn from the first 160 participants of the ongoing ImmuneRACE study and from roughly 1,300 subjects provided by 6 global collaborators. The sample metadata nearly always contained a de-identified subject ID, COVID-19 status, age in years and sex. The repertoires were released in a freely available public database meant as a resource for research on the immune response to SARS-CoV-2. The paper's findings and limits, for the study overall: Clinical and demographic metadata were provided uncurated, with the amount varying by source and participant.

V is shortened by 1 base, J by 2 bases, and the region joining them spans 5 bases. CDR1 and CDR2 (SEHNR, FQNEAQ) derive from the germline V gene (reference sequence). From cysteine to phenylalanine, the CDR3 is 13 amino acids long. Just the 39-base CDR3 DNA is kept, in frame starting at base 1. On this clone: Its antigen is currently not known. No clone much larger than this one lies a single base away; base qualities are absent.

The collaborating institutions used their own protocols to collect whole blood in K2EDTA tubes. For TCRbeta analysis, collaborators shipped samples as frozen whole blood, isolated PBMCs, or DNA extracted from either of those sample types. The immunoSEQ Assay, a bias-controlled multiplex PCR, was used to amplify TCRbeta CDR3 regions from genomic DNA. Concerning the study's data processing: The number of nucleated cells in each sample was estimated from the amplification of reference gene primers within the assay. Sequence reads were collapsed and filtered to measure the absolute abundance of every unique TCRbeta CDR3 rearrangement. For each sample, productive Simpson clonality was calculated as the square root of Simpson's diversity index over productive rearrangements. Entries here come from immuneACCESS through TCRdb and include only in-frame sequences with V and J called. Some clones fail to appear in such tables; in the studies checked, an unresolved V gene covers under half of the shortfall, and the cause of the remainder is unknown. Clonal size and the V and J genes are those of that table, whereas D and trimming came from the DNA. The sample profile shows roughly 100,000 clones; about 80% of them were found once. The ten top clones hold approximately 3.3% of the sample.

This TCR was recovered from an elderly woman with active or convalescent COVID-19. Sequenced material: peripheral blood. In this chain, TRBV7-9 is recombined with TRBJ1-2; there is no confident call for the D gene. The DNA is as follows: TGTGCCAGCAGCTTAGAACGGAACTATGGCTACACCTTC. Its translation is CASSLERNYGYTF.